This T cell receptor beta chain was identified in a study of human T cells and chemical hapten exposure. Study-level background: Across samples, TCR yields varied, mostly owing to small differences in pooled library volumes.

This clonotype was seen ten or more times. Germline CDR1 DFQATT, CDR2 SNEGSKA (reference sequence). Trimming left V 0 bases short and J 9 bases short, with 18 bases between. The CDR3 has 14 amino acids. In the library, unique molecular identifiers were attached to individual cDNA molecules. TCRdb independently ran MiXCR on the 5' RACE reads; one entry per CDR3 protein. The repertoire holds about 81,000 distinct CDR3 sequences, 15% to 20% seen once, with 6.8% in the top ten. The authors extracted total RNA from unfractionated whole blood. The clonotype was recovered from a female donor in good health. The V call is TRBV20-1, the J call TRBJ2-7; D gene unclear. DNA of the CDR3: TGCAGTGCTAGAGATCCCTCGGTTTCTACGGGGCAGTACTTC. Protein sequence: CSARDPSVSTGQYF.